Listed here are 15 T cell receptor beta chains from one sample, sequenced in a study of T cell repertoires in cytomegalovirus infection. TCRdb re-called the reads through MiXCR, storing one row per CDR3 protein. Of about 770,000 distinct CDR3 sequences detected, under 35% appear once; the ten largest clones hold about an eighth. These receptors have no known antigen. Source: cultured CD8+ T cells from PBMCs, taken from culture after CMV antigen stimulation. The receptors were gathered from a human donor in good health (CMV status not recorded). Some clones in this sample may be carry-over from other donors' samples.

This clonotype was seen more than once but under ten times. The chain recombines TRBV19 with TRBJ2-7; a weak D match, TRBD1 (5 bases). CDR1 is LNHDA and CDR2 is SQIVND in the germline V gene (reference sequence). Trimming stripped 5 bases from V and 2 bases from J, with 10 bases between. This CDR3 has 13 residues. CDR3 region: CASSVPGTYEQYF. The CDR3 DNA is TGTGCCAGTAGTGTTCCAGGGACCTACGAGCAGTACTTC. Supplemented by reference TRBV19 and TRBJ2-7, the full variable domain reads DGGITQSPKYLFRKEGQNVTLSCEQNLNHDAMYWYRQDPGQGLRLIYYSQIVNDFQKGDIAEGYSVSREKKESFPLTVTSAQKNPTAFYLCASSVPGTYEQYFGPGTRLTVT.

In DNA, the CDR3 is TGTGCCAGCAGACCCCTCCCGGGCACCTATGAGCAGTTCTTC. The encoded protein is CASRPLPGTYEQFF. The V and J genes are TRBV6-8 and TRBJ2-1; the D is unclear. Trimming stripped 6 bases from V and 8 bases from J, with 17 bases between. From germline, CDR1 is MNHGY and CDR2 SAAAGT. The length of the CDR3 is 14 residues.

In this sample, this clonotype turned up a few times. The rearrangement links TRBV12-5 to TRBJ1-6; D perhaps matches TRBD1 (5 bases). The germline CDR1 and CDR2 sequences are LGHNT and FRNRAP. The V gene lost 3 bases and the J gene lost 0 bases, with 21 bases spanning the gap. CDR3 length: 20 residues. The DNA of the CDR3 is TGTGCTAGTGGTTTCCAAGGGGAGGGAAGCGGCGTCTCCTATAATTCACCCCTCCACTTT. Protein sequence: CASGFQGEGSGVSYNSPLHF.

The J gene is TRBJ2-1, the V gene TRBV5-1; 8 nucleotides line up with TRBD1. CDR1 SGHRS and CDR2 YFSETQ come from the germline V gene. The CDR3 consists of 15 residues. The trim removed 2 bases at V and 4 bases at J, leaving 5 bases unmatched. This CDR3 reads CASSFSGQAYNEQFF. The CDR3 coding sequence is TGCGCCAGCAGCTTCTCGGGACAGGCTTACAATGAGCAGTTCTTC.

This clonotype was recorded many times. This rearrangement joins TRBV28 to TRBJ1-1; TRBD1 matches 7 bases. Trimming removed 4 bases from V and 4 bases from J; junction bases left unmatched: 9. The CDR3 has 15 residues. CDR1 MDHEN and CDR2 SYDVKM come from the germline V gene. The CDR3 sequence is CASSSIGGWITEAFF. In DNA form, the CDR3 reads TGTGCCAGCAGTTCTATAGGGGGCTGGATCACTGAAGCTTTCTTT.

This clonotype was detected ten times or more. The chain uses TRBV7-8 and TRBJ2-2; no reliable D call. V was clipped by 0 bases and J by 5 bases, with 7 bases between them. The CDR3 sequence is 14 residues long. Germline CDR1 SGHVS, CDR2 FQNEAQ. CDR3 sequence reads: CASSLAWGTGELFF. CDR3 nucleotide sequence: TGTGCCAGCAGCTTAGCATGGGGAACCGGGGAGCTGTTTTTT.

This chain joins TRBV2 and TRBJ2-7; D unresolved. This CDR3 has 11 residues. Trimming left V 6 bases short and J 2 bases short, with 5 bases between. The germline CDR1 and CDR2 sequences are SNHLY and FYNNEI. The CDR3 region has the DNA TGTGCCAGCAGCCTTACCTACGAGCAGTACGTC. Translated: CASSLTYEQYV.

This clonotype has at least ten counts. The chain couples TRBV7-6 to TRBJ2-1, with a weak D call TRBD2 (6 bases). Germline V gene sequence: CDR1 SGHVS, CDR2 FNYEAQ. V lost 5 bases to trimming and J lost 6 bases, with 14 bases between them. This CDR3 has 14 amino acids. CDR3 amino acids: CASSVLLASNEQFF. The CDR3 bases are TGTGCCAGCAGCGTCCTACTAGCCAGCAATGAGCAGTTCTTC.

At least ten counts were recorded for this clonotype. V usage is TRBV7-8 and J usage is TRBJ2-5; 11 bases line up with TRBD2. This CDR3 contains 17 residues. After removal of 5 bases from V and 1 base from J, the junction contained 9 bases not matched to a gene. Per germline, CDR1 SGHVS and CDR2 FQNEAQ. The CDR3 sequence: CASSDYTSGGLQETQYF. The CDR3 DNA follows: TGTGCCAGCAGCGATTATACTAGCGGGGGACTCCAAGAGACCCAGTACTTC.

V is TRBV6-2 or TRBV6-3 and J is TRBJ2-3; D is uncertain. Germline CDR1 reads MNHEY; CDR2 reads SVGEGT. V shed 5 bases and J shed 2 bases, with 8 bases lying between them. The CDR3 covers 13 residues. CDR3: CASSPTYTDTQYF. CDR3 in DNA: TGTGCCAGCAGTCCAACCTACACAGATACGCAGTATTTT.

This chain joins TRBV5-1 and TRBJ2-7, with D possibly matching TRBD2 (5 bases). This CDR3 has 16 residues. Germline V gene sequence: CDR1 SGHRS, CDR2 YFSETQ. Trimming stripped 4 bases from V and 2 bases from J, with 19 bases between. CDR3 residues: CASSPQAVAIAYEQYF. CDR3 nucleotides: TGCGCCAGCAGCCCGCAGGCGGTAGCGATAGCCTACGAGCAGTACTTC.

This clonotype was observed at least ten times. The chain has TRBV7-8 and TRBJ2-1; D unresolved. Germline assignment: CDR1 SGHVS and CDR2 FQNEAQ. The CDR3 loop spans 13 amino acids. Trimming cost V 3 bases and J 8 bases, with 11 bases left between them. The CDR3 sequence: CASSFSPVYEQFF. The CDR3 DNA reads TGTGCCAGCAGCTTCAGCCCCGTCTATGAGCAGTTCTTC.

The chain combines TRBV19 with TRBJ1-6; TRBD1 is a possible D gene (6 bases). Trimming removed 3 bases at V and 8 bases at J, with 20 bases between. The CDR3 length is 17 residues. CDR1 LNHDA and CDR2 SQIVND come from the germline V gene (reference sequence). DNA of the CDR3: TGTGCCAGTAGTATGACCCCACGACAGGCGGTCTATTCACCCCTCCACTTT. This gives the protein CASSMTPRQAVYSPLHF.

This clonotype has just a few counts. CDR3 residues: CASSLGLGSGANVLTF. The DNA for the CDR3 is TGTGCCAGCAGCCTCGGACTGGGCTCTGGGGCCAACGTCCTGACTTTC. This chain links TRBV11-3 with TRBJ2-6; a weak D match, TRBD2 (5 bases). The length of the CDR3 is 16 residues. The V end lost 5 bases, the J end lost 0 bases, and 11 bases lay between the germline ends. Germline V lookup: CDR1 SGHNT, CDR2 YENEEA.

This clonotype was seen a few times. The chain combines TRBV7-3 with TRBJ2-1; TRBD1 or TRBD2 may be the D gene (5 bases each). V lost 0 bases and J 5 bases, leaving 11 bases between the germline ends. The CDR3 totals 15 residues. From germline, CDR1 is SGHTA and CDR2 FQGTGA. CDR3 nucleotides: TGTGCCAGCAGCTTAACGGGACCGTCCGACAATGAGCAGTTCTTC. Its translation is CASSLTGPSDNEQFF.